This T cell receptor (beta chain) was recovered during a study of T cell responses to AZD1222 COVID-19 vaccine. CDR1 is GTSNPN and CDR2 is SVGIG in the germline V gene (reference sequence). Trimming stripped 0 bases from V and 8 bases from J, with 13 bases between. CDR3 size: 13 residues. Broader study findings: Every sample of the repertoires postdated the peak T cell response. It was only a handful of AZD1222 recipients who were seropositive at baseline. Researchers report vaccine-associated CD4 TCRs spanning spike, with dominance at 160-218 and 743-854.

Assay used: immunoSEQ multiplex PCR; TCRdb lists only in-frame clones, some missing. This table holds tens of thousands of clones, about 88% found once. About this clone: Antigen specificity is unknown.

This rearrangement joins TRBV30 to TRBJ1-2; no definite D call. This TCR was sampled from an adult in good health. Sequencing used peripheral blood, obtained on day 0 of AZD1222 vaccination. CDR3 sequence: CAWSVSGLRGYTF. CDR3 DNA sequence: TGTGCCTGGAGTGTGTCAGGCCTCCGGGGCTACACCTTC.